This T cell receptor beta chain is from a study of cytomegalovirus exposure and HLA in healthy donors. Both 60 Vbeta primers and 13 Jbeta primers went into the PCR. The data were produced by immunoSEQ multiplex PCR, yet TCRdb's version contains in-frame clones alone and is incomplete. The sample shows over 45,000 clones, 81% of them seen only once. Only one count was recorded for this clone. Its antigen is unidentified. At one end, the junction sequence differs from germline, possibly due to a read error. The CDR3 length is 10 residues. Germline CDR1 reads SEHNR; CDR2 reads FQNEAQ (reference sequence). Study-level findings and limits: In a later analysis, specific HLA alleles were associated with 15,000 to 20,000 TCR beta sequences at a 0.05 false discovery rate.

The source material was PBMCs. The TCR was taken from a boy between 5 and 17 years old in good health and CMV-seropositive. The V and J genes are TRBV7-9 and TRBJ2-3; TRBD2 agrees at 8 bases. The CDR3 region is CASSWTSPSF. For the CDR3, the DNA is TGTGCCAGCAGCTGGACTAGCCCCTCTTTC.